Reported below is one T cell receptor (beta chain). Its antigen is not identified. CDR3 size: 14 residues. Trimming removed 5 bases from V and 1 base from J, with 12 bases in between. Looked up from germline, CDR1 is LNHDA and CDR2 is SQIVND (reference sequence). This sample was included in a study of T cell responses to AZD1222 COVID-19 vaccine. The data were produced by immunoSEQ multiplex PCR, yet TCRdb's version contains in-frame clones alone and is incomplete. The top ten hold about 2.5% of the sample, which has 100,000 or so clones, over 75% seen once. Findings of the study overall: Clonal diversity was possibly underestimated, and white British individuals and females predominated among donors. Per reports, nearly half of all spike-specific TCRs target regions that are unmutated in variants.

This chain uses TRBV19 with TRBJ2-7; possible D gene TRBD2, 5 bases. The sequence was obtained from an adult in good health. The sequencing here drew on peripheral blood, taken on day 0 of AZD1222 vaccination. CDR3 loop: CASSPGVRSYEQYF. The DNA of the CDR3 is TGTGCCAGTAGTCCCGGGGTCCGATCCTACGAGCAGTACTTC.